A single sample is the source of the 15 T cell receptor beta chains below, sequenced in a study of early T cells in non-severe SARS-CoV-2 infection. TCRdb called the 5' RACE reads again in MiXCR, with one record for every CDR3 protein. Among about 30,000 distinct CDR3 sequences listed, 6.6% were seen once. The specimen sequenced was whole blood. Receptors were obtained from an adult who was a healthcare worker with PCR-confirmed SARS-CoV-2 infection or an uninfected control (not recorded which).

This clonotype was observed at least ten times. The chain couples TRBV3-1 to TRBJ2-7, with D possibly being TRBD2 (5 bases). V was cut by 4 bases and J by 3 bases, with 13 bases left in between. The CDR3 has 14 amino acids. Germline V gene sequence: CDR1 LGHDT, CDR2 YNNKEL (reference sequence). In nucleotides, the CDR3 is TGTGCCAGCAGCCCTCATGGACTCGACTACGAGCAGTACTTC. This gives the protein CASSPHGLDYEQYF.

This clonotype was detected a few times. V gene TRBV7-2 combines with J gene TRBJ2-2, with 7 bases identical to TRBD1. The CDR3 covers 16 residues. V shed 5 bases, J shed 4 bases, and the junction held 10 bases outside the gene matches. The germline V gene encodes CDR1 SGHTA and CDR2 FQGNSA. The DNA of the CDR3 is TGTGCCAGCAGCCCACTCGACAGGGTCCGCACCGGGGAGCTGTTTTTT. Translated: CASSPLDRVRTGELFF.

A note on this clonotype: A much larger clone differs from this one at a single base, so this may be a read error. The V gene is TRBV19, the J gene TRBJ1-2, with D hard to call. Trimming shortened V by 3 bases and J by 0 bases, and 8 bases separated the two germline ends. The CDR3 has 14 residues. Germline assignment: CDR1 LNHDA and CDR2 SQIVND (reference sequence). CDR3 coding DNA: TGTGCCAGTAGTATCAGAAGCACTAACTATGGCTACACCTTC. Translation gives CASSIRSTNYGYTF.

This clonotype was seen ten or more times. The chain uses TRBV20-1 and TRBJ1-6, with D uncertain. V was cut by 0 bases and J by 8 bases, with 5 bases left in between. CDR1 is DFQATT, CDR2 SNEGSKA, per germline (reference sequence). The length of the CDR3 is 12 residues. This CDR3 is CSARDRDSPLHF. The CDR3 nucleotides read TGCAGTGCTAGAGATCGGGATTCACCCCTCCACTTT.

This clonotype was detected many times. The chain is built from TRBV25-1 and TRBJ2-4, with 8 positions matching TRBD1. The germline gives CDR1 MGHDK, CDR2 SYGVNS. J was trimmed by 4 bases and V by 2 bases; bases with no gene match: 4. CDR3 length equals 15 residues. The CDR3 sequence: CASSEQGASKNIQYF. The CDR3 nucleotides are TGTGCCAGCAGTGAACAGGGGGCATCGAAAAACATTCAGTACTTC.

This clonotype was detected only a few times. The V and J genes are TRBV5-1 and TRBJ2-2, with a possible D match to TRBD1 (6 bases). From germline, CDR1 is SGHRS and CDR2 YFSETQ. The V and J ends lost 5 bases and 5 bases respectively, with 16 bases between them. The CDR3 is made up of 15 amino acids. As DNA, the CDR3 is TGCGCCAGCAGGTTACAGGGAGTAGAGACCGGGGAGCTGTTTTTT. Translating gives CASRLQGVETGELFF.

The sample holds many counts of this clonotype. V gene TRBV4-3 combines with J gene TRBJ2-3; 11 nucleotides line up with TRBD2. The trim removed 1 base at V and 5 bases at J, leaving 8 bases unmatched. CDR1 is LGHNA and CDR2 is YSLEER in the germline V gene. The CDR3 covers 17 residues. The DNA of the CDR3 is TGCGCCAGCAGCCAAGTATTAGCGGGGGGGCCGGGAGATACGCAGTATTTT. It codes for CASSQVLAGGPGDTQYF.

This clonotype was seen at least ten times. The J gene is TRBJ1-4, the V gene TRBV7-9; 11 nucleotides agree with TRBD1. CDR3 length equals 15 residues. V dropped 0 bases and J dropped 8; count of bases not matched to a gene: 2. Germline CDR1 SEHNR, CDR2 FQNEAQ (reference sequence). The CDR3 loop is CASSLAGQGAEKLFF. The CDR3 DNA reads TGTGCCAGCAGCTTAGCTGGACAGGGGGCCGAAAAACTGTTTTTT.

This clonotype was recorded many times. The chain recombines TRBV6-5 with TRBJ1-2, with a possible D match to TRBD1 (5 bases). This CDR3 has 15 residues. CDR1 MNHEY and CDR2 SVGAGI come from the germline V gene. Trimming took off 0 bases at V and 8 bases at J, with 16 bases between the two ends. CDR3 DNA: TGTGCCAGCAGTTACTCGATCCTTTCGGGGGAAGGCTACACCTTC. The encoded protein is CASSYSILSGEGYTF.

This clonotype has a handful of counts. The V call is TRBV4-3, the J call TRBJ2-7; D uncertain. Germline V lookup: CDR1 LGHNA, CDR2 YSLEER. The CDR3 is 15 amino acids. With 1 base removed from V and 3 bases from J, the gap between germline ends came to 13 bases. The CDR3 nucleotides read TGCGCCAGCAGCCAAGTGGCTTCCGCCGTCTACGAGCAGTACTTC. Its translation is CASSQVASAVYEQYF.

This chain connects TRBV20-1 to TRBJ2-4, with 16 bases fitting TRBD2. The germline CDR1 and CDR2 sequences are DFQATT and SNEGSKA (reference sequence). The CDR3 runs 19 residues. The trim removed 2 bases at V and 0 bases at J, leaving 7 bases unmatched. The CDR3 reads CSARRTGTSGGEAKNIQYF. The CDR3 DNA sequence: TGCAGTGCTAGACGTACCGGGACTAGCGGGGGGGAAGCCAAAAACATTCAGTACTTC.

The table lists this clonotype with many counts. The rearrangement joins TRBV5-1 to TRBJ1-6; tentatively, D is TRBD1 (6 bases). The CDR3 is 15 residues long. The germline V gene encodes CDR1 SGHRS and CDR2 YFSETQ. V was cut by 0 bases and J by 10 bases, with 14 bases left in between. The CDR3 region has the DNA TGCGCCAGCAGCTTGGAGGGGGGTGGAGGCTCACCCCTCCACTTT. It encodes CASSLEGGGGSPLHF. The complete variable domain, with remaining parts taken from reference TRBV5-1 and TRBJ1-6, reads KAGVTQTPRYLIKTRGQQVTLSCSPISGHRSVSWYQQTPGQGLQFLFEYFSETQRNKGNFPGRFSGRQFSNSRSEMNVSTLELGDSALYLCASSLEGGGGSPLHFGNGTRLTVT.

This clonotype occurred a few times. This chain links TRBV10-3 with TRBJ1-5, with D tentatively TRBD1 (5 bases). The CDR3 is 16 residues long. Germline V CDR1 and CDR2: ENHRY, SYGVKD. V was shortened by 6 bases and J by 1 base, with 16 bases between the two germline ends. CDR3 sequence: CAISEAGRGSNQPQHF. CDR3 nucleotide sequence: TGTGCCATCAGCGAGGCAGGGAGGGGCAGCAATCAGCCCCAGCATTTT.

This clonotype was observed at least ten times. The V call is TRBV30, the J call TRBJ2-5; 10 positions agree with TRBD1. With 2 bases clipped from V and 5 bases from J, the junction kept 11 bases outside the gene matches. Germline values: CDR1 GTSNPN, CDR2 SVGIG (reference sequence). The length of the CDR3 is 16 residues. This chain's CDR3 is CAWSSSTGTGVETQYF. Written as DNA, the CDR3 is TGTGCCTGGAGTTCATCTACCGGGACAGGGGTGGAGACCCAGTACTTC.

This clonotype has at least ten counts. This sequence joins TRBV5-1 and TRBJ2-1, with TRBD2 matching 12 bases. The J segment lost 3 bases and the V segment lost 4 bases, leaving 5 bases of the junction unmatched. Germline loops: CDR1 SGHRS, CDR2 YFSETQ. The CDR3 has 16 amino acids. The CDR3 here is CASSLQTSGSYNEQFF. Written as DNA, the CDR3 is TGCGCCAGCAGCCTACAGACTAGCGGGAGCTACAATGAGCAGTTCTTC.